A single sample is the source of the 10 T cell receptor beta chains below, sequenced in a study of T cell responses to AZD1222 COVID-19 vaccine. Using immunoSEQ multiplex PCR, the repertoire was profiled, and TCRdb retains in-frame clones only, with some absent. Among some 150,000 clones listed, roughly nine tenths were seen once. The sample was peripheral blood, taken on day 0 of MenACWY control vaccination. Every receptor here comes from an adult in good health.

This chain uses TRBV11-3 with TRBJ1-1; D is possibly TRBD1 (5 bases). Germline V gives CDR1 SGHNT, CDR2 YENEEA. This CDR3 has 12 residues. Between the trimmed V and J ends, which lost 3 bases and 6 bases, there was a span of 8 bases. CDR3 sequence (DNA): TGTGCCAGCAGCTTCGAGACAGCTGAAGCTTTCTTT. It yields the protein CASSFETAEAFF.

The rearrangement links TRBV6-1 to TRBJ1-1; 7 bases line up with TRBD1. From germline, CDR1 is MNHNS and CDR2 SASEGT. The V gene end was trimmed by 3 bases and the J gene end by 2 bases; junction bases not matched to a gene: 12. This CDR3 region has 17 residues. CDR3 DNA: TGTGCCAGCAGTGAGGGGTGGGGTAGGGGGCGAAACACTGAAGCTTTCTTT. Translation: CASSEGWGRGRNTEAFF.

The chain carries TRBV29-1 and TRBJ1-2; D remains ambiguous. The germline V gene encodes CDR1 SQVTM and CDR2 ANQGSEA. Trimming took off 0 bases at V and 4 bases at J, with 15 bases between the two ends. The CDR3 runs 15 residues. The CDR3 protein is CSVEDGLLSAYGYTF. DNA for the CDR3: TGCAGCGTTGAAGACGGACTCCTATCGGCCTATGGCTACACCTTC.

The gene calls are TRBV11-3 and TRBJ1-2, with a tentative D call TRBD1 (5 bases). The CDR3 runs 15 residues. Germline assignment: CDR1 SGHNT and CDR2 YENEEA. V dropped 5 bases and J dropped 8 bases, with 21 bases sitting between them. The CDR3 here is CASSPRWRTRDGYTF. In nucleotides, the CDR3 is TGTGCCAGCAGCCCTCGGTGGAGGACGAGGGACGGCTACACCTTC.

The chain has TRBV5-8 and TRBJ2-5, with 10 nucleotides matching TRBD1. In germline, CDR1 is SGHTS, CDR2 YDEGEE. V dropped 2 bases and J dropped 4; count of bases not matched to a gene: 5. The CDR3 is made up of 15 amino acids. The CDR3: CASSFGTGERETQYF. The CDR3 nucleotides are TGTGCCAGCAGCTTCGGGACAGGGGAAAGAGAGACCCAGTACTTC.

The J gene is TRBJ2-5, the V gene TRBV28, with 9 bases fitting TRBD2. This CDR3 is built from 15 residues. The V segment lost 3 bases and the J segment 10 bases; nucleotides outside the gene matches: 12. CDR1 and CDR2 (germline): MDHEN, SYDVKM. The CDR3 loop reads CASSFQTSGRSHQYF. Written as DNA, the CDR3 is TGTGCCAGCAGTTTCCAAACTAGCGGGCGGTCCCACCAGTACTTC.

This rearrangement joins TRBV5-6 to TRBJ2-1; 11 bases align to TRBD2. Germline values: CDR1 SGHDT, CDR2 YYEEEE. The CDR3 has 19 residues. V was pared by 1 base and J by 3 bases, with 12 bases of the junction left unmatched. CDR3: CASSLLTSGNYFIYNEQFF. CDR3 nucleotide sequence: TGTGCCAGCAGCTTGTTGACTAGCGGGAACTACTTTATCTACAATGAGCAGTTCTTC. Full variable domain (rest looked up from reference TRBV5-6 and TRBJ2-1): DAGVTQSPTHLIKTRGQQVTLRCSPKSGHDTVSWYQQALGQGPQFIFQYYEEEERQRGNFPDRFSGHQFPNYSSELNVNALLLGDSALYLCASSLLTSGNYFIYNEQFFGPGTRLTVL.

The chain links TRBV6-5 to TRBJ2-7; D unclear. Germline CDR1 and CDR2: MNHEY and SVGAGI. V was pared by 7 bases and J by 2 bases, with 6 bases between. The CDR3 extends over 11 amino acids. Here the CDR3 DNA reads TGTGCCAGCACGGCAGCCTACGAGCAGTACTTC. Translating it yields CASTAAYEQYF.

The CDR3 region is CASSEWGQGGQPQHF. CDR3 DNA: TGTGCCAGCAGTGAGTGGGGACAGGGTGGTCAGCCCCAGCATTTT. This chain links TRBV2 with TRBJ1-5; TRBD1 agrees at 9 bases. CDR1 and CDR2 from the germline V gene are SNHLY and FYNNEI. This CDR3 has 15 residues. J lost 6 bases, V lost 3 bases, and 6 bases had no gene match. Complete variable domain (other parts from reference TRBV2 and TRBJ1-5): EPEVTQTPSHQVTQMGQEVILRCVPISNHLYFYWYRQILGQKVEFLVSFYNNEISEKSEIFDDQFSVERPDGSNFTLKIRSTKLEDSAMYFCASSEWGQGGQPQHFGDGTRLSIL.

The chain has TRBV5-8 and TRBJ1-6; the D gene is possibly TRBD1 (5 bases). Germline assignment: CDR1 SGHTS and CDR2 YDEGEE. The CDR3 runs 15 residues. With 5 bases removed from V and 10 bases from J, the gap between germline ends came to 19 bases. CDR3 nucleotide sequence: TGTGCCAGCAGATTCAGGAGGGGATCTAACTCACCCCTCCACTTT. It specifies CASRFRRGSNSPLHF.